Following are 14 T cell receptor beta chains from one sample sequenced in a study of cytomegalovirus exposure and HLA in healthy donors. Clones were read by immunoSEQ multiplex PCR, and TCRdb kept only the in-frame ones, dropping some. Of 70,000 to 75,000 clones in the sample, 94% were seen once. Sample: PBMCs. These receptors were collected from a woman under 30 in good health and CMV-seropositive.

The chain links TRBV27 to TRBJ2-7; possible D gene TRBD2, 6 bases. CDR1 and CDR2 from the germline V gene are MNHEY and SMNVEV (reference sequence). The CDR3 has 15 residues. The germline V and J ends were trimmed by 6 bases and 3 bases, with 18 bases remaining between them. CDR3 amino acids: CASRPTSLGGYEQYF. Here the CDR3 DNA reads TGTGCCAGCAGGCCAACCAGCCTGGGGGGCTACGAGCAGTACTTC.

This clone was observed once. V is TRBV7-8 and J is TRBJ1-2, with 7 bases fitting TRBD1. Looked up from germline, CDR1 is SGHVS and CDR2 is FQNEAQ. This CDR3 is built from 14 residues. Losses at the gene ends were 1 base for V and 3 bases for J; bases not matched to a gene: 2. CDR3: CASSLGRGDYGYTF. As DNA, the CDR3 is TGTGCCAGCAGCTTAGGCAGGGGGGACTATGGCTACACCTTC.

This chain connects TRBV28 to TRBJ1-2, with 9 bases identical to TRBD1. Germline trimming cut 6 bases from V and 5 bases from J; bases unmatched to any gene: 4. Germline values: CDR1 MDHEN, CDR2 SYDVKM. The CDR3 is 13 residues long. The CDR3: CASSMTGGYGYTF. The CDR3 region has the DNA TGTGCCAGCAGCATGACAGGGGGGTATGGCTACACCTTC.

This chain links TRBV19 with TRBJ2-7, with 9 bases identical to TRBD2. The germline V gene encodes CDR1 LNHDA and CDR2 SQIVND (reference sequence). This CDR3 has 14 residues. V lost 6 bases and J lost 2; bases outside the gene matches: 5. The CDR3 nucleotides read TGTGCCAGTAGCAGGGGGACTAGCACCTACGAGCAGTACTTC. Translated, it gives CASSRGTSTYEQYF.

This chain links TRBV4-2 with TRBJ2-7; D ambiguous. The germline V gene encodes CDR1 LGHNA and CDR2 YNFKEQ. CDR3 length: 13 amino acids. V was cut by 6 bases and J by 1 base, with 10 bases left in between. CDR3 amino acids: CASSKAASYEQYF. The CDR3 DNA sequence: TGTGCCAGCAGTAAGGCGGCTTCCTACGAGCAGTACTTC.

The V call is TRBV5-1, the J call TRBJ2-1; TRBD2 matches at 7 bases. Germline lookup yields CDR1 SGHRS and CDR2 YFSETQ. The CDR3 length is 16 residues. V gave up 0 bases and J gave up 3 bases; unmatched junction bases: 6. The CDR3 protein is CASSLERREFYNEQFF. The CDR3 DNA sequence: TGCGCCAGCAGCTTGGAGCGGCGGGAGTTCTACAATGAGCAGTTCTTC.

Here the CDR3 DNA reads TGCGCCAGCGCGGAAGGAACCTCCTATAATTCACCCCTCCACTTT. It codes for CASAEGTSYNSPLHF. This sequence joins TRBV10-2 and TRBJ1-6, with unresolved D. From germline, CDR1 is WSHSY and CDR2 SAAADI. The length of the CDR3 is 15 residues. Between the trimmed V and J ends, which lost 8 bases and 0 bases, there was a span of 11 bases.

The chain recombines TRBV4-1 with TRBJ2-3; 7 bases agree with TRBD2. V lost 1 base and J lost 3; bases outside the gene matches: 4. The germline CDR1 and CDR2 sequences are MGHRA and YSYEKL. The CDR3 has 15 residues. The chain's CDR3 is CASSQASRGTDTQYF. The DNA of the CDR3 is TGCGCCAGCAGCCAAGCGTCGCGGGGGACAGATACGCAGTATTTT.

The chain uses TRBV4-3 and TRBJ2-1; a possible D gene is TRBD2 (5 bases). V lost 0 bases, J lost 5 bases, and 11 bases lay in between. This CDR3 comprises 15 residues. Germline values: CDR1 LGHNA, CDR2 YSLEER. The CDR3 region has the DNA TGCGCCAGCAGCCAAGAAATATCGGGGAACAATGAGCAGTTCTTC. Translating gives CASSQEISGNNEQFF.

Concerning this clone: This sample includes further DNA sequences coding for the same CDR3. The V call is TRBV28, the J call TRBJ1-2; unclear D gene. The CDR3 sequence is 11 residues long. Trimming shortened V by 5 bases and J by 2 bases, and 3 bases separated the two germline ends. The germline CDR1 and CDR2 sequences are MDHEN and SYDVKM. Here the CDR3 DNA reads TGTGCCAGCAGTCGGAACTATGGCTACACCTTC. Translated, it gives CASSRNYGYTF.

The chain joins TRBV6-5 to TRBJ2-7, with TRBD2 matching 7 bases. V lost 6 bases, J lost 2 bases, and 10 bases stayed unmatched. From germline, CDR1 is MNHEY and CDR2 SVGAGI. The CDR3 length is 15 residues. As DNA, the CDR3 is TGTGCCAGCAGCCCCGGGGGGAGCAGAGCCTACGAGCAGTACTTC. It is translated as CASSPGGSRAYEQYF.

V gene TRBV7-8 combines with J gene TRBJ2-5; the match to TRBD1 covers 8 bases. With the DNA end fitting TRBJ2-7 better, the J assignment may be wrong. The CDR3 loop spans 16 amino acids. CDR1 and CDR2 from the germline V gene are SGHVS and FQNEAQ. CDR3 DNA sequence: TGTGCCAGCAGCTTAGTTTTCGGACAGGGTTCCTACGAGCAGTACTTC. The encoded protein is CASSLVFGQGSYEQYF.

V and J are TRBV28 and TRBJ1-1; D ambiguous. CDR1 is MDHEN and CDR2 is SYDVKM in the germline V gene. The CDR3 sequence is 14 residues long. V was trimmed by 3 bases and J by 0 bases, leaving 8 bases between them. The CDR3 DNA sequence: TGTGCCAGCAGTTTGGGAGGGATGAACACTGAAGCTTTCTTT. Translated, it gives CASSLGGMNTEAFF. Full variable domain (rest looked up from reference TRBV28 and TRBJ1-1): DVKVTQSSRYLVKRTGEKVFLECVQDMDHENMFWYRQDPGLGLRLIYFSYDVKMKEKGDIPEGYSVSREKKERFSLILESASTNQTSMYLCASSLGGMNTEAFFGQGTRLTVV.

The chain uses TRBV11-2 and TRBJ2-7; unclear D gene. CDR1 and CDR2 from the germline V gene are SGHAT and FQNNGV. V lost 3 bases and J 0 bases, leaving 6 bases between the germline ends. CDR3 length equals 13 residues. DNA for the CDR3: TGTGCCAGCAGCTTTTACACCTCCTACGAGCAGTACTTC. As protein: CASSFYTSYEQYF.